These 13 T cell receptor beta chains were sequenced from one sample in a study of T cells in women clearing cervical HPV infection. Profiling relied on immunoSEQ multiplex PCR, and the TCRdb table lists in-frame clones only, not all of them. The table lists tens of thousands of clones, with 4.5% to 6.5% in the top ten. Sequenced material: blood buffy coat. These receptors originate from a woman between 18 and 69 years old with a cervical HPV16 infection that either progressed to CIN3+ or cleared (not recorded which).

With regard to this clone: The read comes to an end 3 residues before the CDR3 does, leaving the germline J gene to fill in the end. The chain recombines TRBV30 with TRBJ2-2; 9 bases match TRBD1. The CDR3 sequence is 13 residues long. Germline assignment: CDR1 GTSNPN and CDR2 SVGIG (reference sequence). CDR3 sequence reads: CAWSGDRGEKLFF. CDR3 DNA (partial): TGTGCCTGGAGTGGAGACAGGGGGGAAAAG.

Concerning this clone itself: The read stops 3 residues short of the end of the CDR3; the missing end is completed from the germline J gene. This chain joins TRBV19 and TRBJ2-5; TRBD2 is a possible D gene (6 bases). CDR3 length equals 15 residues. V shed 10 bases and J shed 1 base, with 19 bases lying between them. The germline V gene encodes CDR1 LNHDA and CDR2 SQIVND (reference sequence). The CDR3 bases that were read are TGTGCCACCACTCCCGTGGGGGGTGGCCAAGAGACC. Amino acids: CATTPVGGGQET. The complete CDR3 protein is CATTPVGGGQETQYF.

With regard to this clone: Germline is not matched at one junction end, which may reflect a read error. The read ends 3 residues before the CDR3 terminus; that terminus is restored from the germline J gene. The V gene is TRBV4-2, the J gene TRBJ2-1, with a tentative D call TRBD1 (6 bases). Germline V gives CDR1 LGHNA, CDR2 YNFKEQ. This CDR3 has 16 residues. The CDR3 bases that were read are TGCGCCAGCAGCCAAGGTCGACAGGCCACGGTAGGTGAG. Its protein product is CASSQGRQATVGE. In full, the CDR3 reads CASSQGRQATVGEQFF.

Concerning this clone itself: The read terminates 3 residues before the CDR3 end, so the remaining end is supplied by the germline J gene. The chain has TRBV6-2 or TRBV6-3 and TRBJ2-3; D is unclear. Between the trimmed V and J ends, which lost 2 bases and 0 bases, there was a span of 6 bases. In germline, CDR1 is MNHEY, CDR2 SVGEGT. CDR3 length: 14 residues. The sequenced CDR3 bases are TGTGCCAGCAGTTACGTTCTGAGCACAGATACG. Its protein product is CASSYVLSTDT. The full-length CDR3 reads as CASSYVLSTDTQYF.

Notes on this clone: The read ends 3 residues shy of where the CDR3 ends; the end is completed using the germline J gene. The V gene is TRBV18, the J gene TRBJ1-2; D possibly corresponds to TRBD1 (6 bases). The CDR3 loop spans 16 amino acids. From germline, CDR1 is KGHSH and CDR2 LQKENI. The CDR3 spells CASSPPQGGVGNEYTF. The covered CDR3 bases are TGTGCCAGCTCACCACCACAGGGCGGTGTTGGCAATGAA.

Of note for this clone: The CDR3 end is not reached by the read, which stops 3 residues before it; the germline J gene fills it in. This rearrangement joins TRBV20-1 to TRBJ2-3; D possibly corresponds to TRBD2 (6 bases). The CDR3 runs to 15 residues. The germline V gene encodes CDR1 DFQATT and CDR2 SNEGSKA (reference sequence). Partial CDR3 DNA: TGCAGTGCTAGAGATCGGTGGGGGGTGGGAGAGACG. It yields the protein CSARDRWGVGET. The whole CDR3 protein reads CSARDRWGVGETQYF.

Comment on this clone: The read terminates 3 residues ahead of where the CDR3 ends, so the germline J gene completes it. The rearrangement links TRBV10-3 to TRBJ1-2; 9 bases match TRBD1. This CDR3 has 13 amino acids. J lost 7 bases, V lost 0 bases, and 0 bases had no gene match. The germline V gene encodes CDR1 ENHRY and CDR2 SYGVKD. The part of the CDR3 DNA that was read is TGTGCCATCAGTGAGTCGGGACAGGGTGGC. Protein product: CAISESGQGG. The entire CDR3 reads CAISESGQGGYTF.

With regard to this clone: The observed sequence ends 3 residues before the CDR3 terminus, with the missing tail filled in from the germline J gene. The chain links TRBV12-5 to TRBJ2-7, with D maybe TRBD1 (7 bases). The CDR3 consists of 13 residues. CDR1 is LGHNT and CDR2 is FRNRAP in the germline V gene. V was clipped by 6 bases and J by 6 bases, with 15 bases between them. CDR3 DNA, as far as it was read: TGTGCTAGTGGACCCCCGCAGGGGGGCGAG. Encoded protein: CASGPPQGGE. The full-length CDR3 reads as CASGPPQGGEQYF.

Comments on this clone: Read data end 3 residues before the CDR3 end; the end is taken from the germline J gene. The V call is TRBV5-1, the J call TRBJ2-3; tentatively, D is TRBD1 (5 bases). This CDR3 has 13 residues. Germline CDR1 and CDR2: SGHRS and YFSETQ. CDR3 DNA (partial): TGCGCCAGCAGCTTGGAGGGGATGAAGACG. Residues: CASSLEGMKT. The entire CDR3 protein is CASSLEGMKTQYF.

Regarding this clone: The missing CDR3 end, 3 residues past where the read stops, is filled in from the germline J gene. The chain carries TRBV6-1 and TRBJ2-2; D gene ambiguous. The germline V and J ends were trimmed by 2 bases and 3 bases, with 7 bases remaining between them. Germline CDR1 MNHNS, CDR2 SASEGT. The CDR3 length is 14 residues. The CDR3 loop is CASSEYIYTGELFF. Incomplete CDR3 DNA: TGTGCCAGCAGTGAATACATTTACACCGGGGAG.

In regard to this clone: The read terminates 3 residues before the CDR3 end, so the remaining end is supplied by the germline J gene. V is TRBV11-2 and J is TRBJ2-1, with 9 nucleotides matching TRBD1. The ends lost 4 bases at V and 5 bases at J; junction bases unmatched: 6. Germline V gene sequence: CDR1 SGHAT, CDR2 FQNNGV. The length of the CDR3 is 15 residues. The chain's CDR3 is CASSYRGRYNNEQFF. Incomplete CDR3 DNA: TGTGCCAGCAGCTACAGGGGGCGGTACAACAATGAG. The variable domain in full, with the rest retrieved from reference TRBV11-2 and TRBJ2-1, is EAGVAQSPRYKIIEKRQSVAFWCNPISGHATLYWYQQILGQGPKLLIQFQNNGVVDDSQLPKDRFSAERLKGVDSTLKIQPAKLEDSAVYLCASSYRGRYNNEQFFGPGTRLTVL.

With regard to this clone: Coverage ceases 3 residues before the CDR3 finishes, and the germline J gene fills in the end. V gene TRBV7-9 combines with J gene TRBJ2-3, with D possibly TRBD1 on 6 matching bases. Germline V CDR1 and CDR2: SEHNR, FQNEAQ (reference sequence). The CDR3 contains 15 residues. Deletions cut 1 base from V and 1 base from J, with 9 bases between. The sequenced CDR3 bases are TGTGCCAGCAGCTTAGTGACAGGACGCACAGATACG. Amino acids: CASSLVTGRTDT. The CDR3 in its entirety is CASSLVTGRTDTQYF. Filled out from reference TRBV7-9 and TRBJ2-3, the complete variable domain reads DTGVSQNPRHKITKRGQNVTFRCDPISEHNRLYWYRQTLGQGPEFLTYFQNEAQLEKSRLLSDRFSAERPKGSFSTLEIQRTEQGDSAMYLCASSLVTGRTDTQYFGPGTRLTVL.

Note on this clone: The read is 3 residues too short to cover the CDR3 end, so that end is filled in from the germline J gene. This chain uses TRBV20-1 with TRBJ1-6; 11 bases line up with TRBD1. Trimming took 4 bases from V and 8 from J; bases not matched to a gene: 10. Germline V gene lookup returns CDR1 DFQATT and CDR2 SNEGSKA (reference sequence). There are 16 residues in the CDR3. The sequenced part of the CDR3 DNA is TGCAGTGCTACAACCGGGACAGGGGGGATGGATTCACCC. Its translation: CSATTGTGGMDSP. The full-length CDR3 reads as CSATTGTGGMDSPLHF.